The clone carrying this T cell receptor (beta chain) was observed a single time. The germline gives CDR1 MDHEN, CDR2 SYDVKM. The CDR3 length is 14 residues. The study ran its PCR with 60 Vbeta and 13 Jbeta primers. Clones were sequenced by immunoSEQ multiplex PCR, and TCRdb holds only the in-frame ones, with some missing. In the table there are about 140,000 clones, about three quarters of which are singletons. This entry belongs to a study of cytomegalovirus exposure and HLA in healthy donors. This clonotype was obtained from a male donor in good health and CMV-seropositive. Material: PBMCs. The chain links TRBV28 to TRBJ2-5, with 9 bases matching TRBD1. TRBJ2-7 matches the DNA end more closely, so the J call is doubtful. CDR3 sequence reads: CASSRDRVAYEQYF. DNA of the CDR3: TGTGCCAGCAGTCGGGACAGGGTGGCCTACGAGCAGTACTTC.